This TCR beta chain came from a study of blood T cell repertoires in COVID-19. The V and J ends lost 8 bases and 7 bases respectively, with 8 bases between them. Germline CDR1 reads SNHLY; CDR2 reads FYNNEI. The CDR3 sequence is 10 residues long. Those who participated ranged in age from roughly 18 to 89 years and resided in 20 to 30 US areas. The assay was immunoSEQ multiplex PCR, and TCRdb's table has in-frame clones only and misses some. The table lists under 350,000 clones, about nine tenths of them singletons. The receptor was derived from a woman aged 35 to 49 who had recovered from COVID-19. Material: PBMCs or T cells enriched from blood (not recorded which). The genes are TRBV2 and TRBJ1-2; D possibly corresponds to TRBD1 (5 bases). The CDR3 DNA reads TGTGCCAGCCGGGGGGGTGGCTACACCTTC. Protein sequence: CASRGGGYTF.